The T cell receptor (beta chain) described here comes from a study of blood T cell repertoires in COVID-19. Study as a whole: Some COVID-19 samples were acute and others convalescent; all came from the United States, Italy and Spain. PBMCs, B-cell-depleted T cells, or T cells were the source of the cDNA or gDNA that made up the material.

Trimming shortened V by 6 bases and J by 4 bases, and 15 bases separated the two germline ends. The CDR3 covers 14 residues. Germline V gives CDR1 MNHEY, CDR2 SMNVEV (reference sequence). In the original workflow: From reference gene primer amplification, estimates of nucleated cell counts were derived. Sequencing was performed with immunoSEQ multiplex PCR; in TCRdb, only in-frame clones are kept and a portion is missing. That table is the source of V, J and clone size, and D and trimming were worked out from the DNA. The sample lists a few hundred thousand clones, around 91% occurring once. The source of this sequence is a woman aged 40 to 55 with COVID-19, enrolled during active disease. The chain employs TRBV27 and TRBJ1-2; D is perhaps TRBD1 (6 bases). The source material was peripheral blood. Here the CDR3 reads CASSLGQRPYGYTF. Here the CDR3 DNA reads TGTGCCAGCAGCCTTGGACAGCGTCCCTATGGCTACACCTTC.